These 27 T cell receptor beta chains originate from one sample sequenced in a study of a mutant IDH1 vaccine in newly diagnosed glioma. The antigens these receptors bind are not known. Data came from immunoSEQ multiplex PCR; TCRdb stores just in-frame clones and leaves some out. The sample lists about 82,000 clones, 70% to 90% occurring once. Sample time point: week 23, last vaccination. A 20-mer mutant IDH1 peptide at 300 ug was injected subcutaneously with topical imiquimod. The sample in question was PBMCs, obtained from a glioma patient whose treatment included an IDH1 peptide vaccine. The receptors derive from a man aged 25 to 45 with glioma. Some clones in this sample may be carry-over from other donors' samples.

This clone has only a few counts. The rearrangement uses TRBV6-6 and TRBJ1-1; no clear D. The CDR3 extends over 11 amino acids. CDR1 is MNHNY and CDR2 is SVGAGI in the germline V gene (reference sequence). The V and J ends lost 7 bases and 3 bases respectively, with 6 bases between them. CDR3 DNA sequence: TGTGCCAGCACGGGCTACACTGAAGCTTTCTTT. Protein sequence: CASTGYTEAFF.

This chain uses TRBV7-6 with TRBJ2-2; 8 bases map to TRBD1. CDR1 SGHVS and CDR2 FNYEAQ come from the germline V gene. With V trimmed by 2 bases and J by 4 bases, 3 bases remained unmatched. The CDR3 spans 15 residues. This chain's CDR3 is CASSLRDRSTGELFF. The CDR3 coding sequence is TGTGCCAGCAGCTTAAGGGACAGGAGCACCGGGGAGCTGTTTTTT.

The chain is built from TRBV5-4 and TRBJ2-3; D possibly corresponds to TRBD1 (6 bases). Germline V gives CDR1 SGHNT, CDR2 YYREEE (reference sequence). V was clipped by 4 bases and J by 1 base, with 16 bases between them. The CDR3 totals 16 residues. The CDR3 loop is CASSQVTGLGTDTQYF. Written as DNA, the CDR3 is TGTGCCAGCAGCCAGGTTACAGGGCTGGGCACAGATACGCAGTATTTT.

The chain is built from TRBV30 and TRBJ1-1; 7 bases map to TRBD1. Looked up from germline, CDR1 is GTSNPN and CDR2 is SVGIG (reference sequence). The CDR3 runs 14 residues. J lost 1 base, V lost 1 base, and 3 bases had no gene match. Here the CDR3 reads CAWSEGTENTEAFF. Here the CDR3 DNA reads TGTGCCTGGAGTGAAGGGACAGAGAACACTGAAGCTTTCTTT.

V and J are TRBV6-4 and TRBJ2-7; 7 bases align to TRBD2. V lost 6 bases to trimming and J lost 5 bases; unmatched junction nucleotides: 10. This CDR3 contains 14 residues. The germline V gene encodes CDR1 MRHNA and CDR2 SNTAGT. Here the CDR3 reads CASSLTSEHNEQYF. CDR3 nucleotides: TGTGCCAGCAGCCTCACTAGCGAACACAACGAGCAGTACTTC.

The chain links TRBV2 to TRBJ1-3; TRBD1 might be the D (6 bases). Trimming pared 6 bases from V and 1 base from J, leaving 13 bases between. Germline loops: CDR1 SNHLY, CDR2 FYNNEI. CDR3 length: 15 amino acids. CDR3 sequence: CASSAYRVSGNTIYF. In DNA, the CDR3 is TGTGCCAGCAGCGCATACAGGGTGTCTGGAAACACCATATATTTT.

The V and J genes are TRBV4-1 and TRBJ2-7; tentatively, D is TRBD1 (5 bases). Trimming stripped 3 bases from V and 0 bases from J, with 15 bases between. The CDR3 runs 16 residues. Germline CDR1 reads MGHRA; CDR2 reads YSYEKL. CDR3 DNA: TGCGCCAGCAGCCACTCCCCGGACAAGAGCTCCTACGAGCAGTACTTC. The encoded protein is CASSHSPDKSSYEQYF.

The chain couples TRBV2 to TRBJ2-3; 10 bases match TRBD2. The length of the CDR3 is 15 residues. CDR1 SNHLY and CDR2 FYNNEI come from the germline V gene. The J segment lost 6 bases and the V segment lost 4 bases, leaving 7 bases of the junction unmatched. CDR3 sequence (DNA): TGTGCCAGCAGTGTCGAGCGGGAGGGCAGTGATACGCAGTATTTT. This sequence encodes CASSVEREGSDTQYF.

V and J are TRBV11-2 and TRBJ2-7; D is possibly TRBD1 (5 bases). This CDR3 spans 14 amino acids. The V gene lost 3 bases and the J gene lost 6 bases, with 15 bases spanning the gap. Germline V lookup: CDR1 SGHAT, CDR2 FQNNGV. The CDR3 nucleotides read TGTGCCAGCAGCTTGCGCAGGGTCTCGGGCGAGCAGTACTTC. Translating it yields CASSLRRVSGEQYF. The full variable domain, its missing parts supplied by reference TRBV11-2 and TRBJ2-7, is EAGVAQSPRYKIIEKRQSVAFWCNPISGHATLYWYQQILGQGPKLLIQFQNNGVVDDSQLPKDRFSAERLKGVDSTLKIQPAKLEDSAVYLCASSLRRVSGEQYFGPGTRLTVT.

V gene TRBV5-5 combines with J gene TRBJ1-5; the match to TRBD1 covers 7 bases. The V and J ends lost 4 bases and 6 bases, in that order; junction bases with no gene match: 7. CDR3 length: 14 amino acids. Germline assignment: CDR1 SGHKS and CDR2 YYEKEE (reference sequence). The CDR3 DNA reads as TGTGCCAGCAGCCCCGGGACAGAAGGTCAGCCCCAGCATTTT. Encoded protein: CASSPGTEGQPQHF.

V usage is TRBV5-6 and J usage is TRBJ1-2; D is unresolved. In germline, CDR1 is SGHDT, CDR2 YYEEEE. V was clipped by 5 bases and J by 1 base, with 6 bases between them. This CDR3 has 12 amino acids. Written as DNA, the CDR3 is TGTGCCAGCAGGAACGTTAACTATGGCTACACCTTC. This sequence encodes CASRNVNYGYTF. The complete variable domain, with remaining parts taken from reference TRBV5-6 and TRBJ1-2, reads DAGVTQSPTHLIKTRGQQVTLRCSPKSGHDTVSWYQQALGQGPQFIFQYYEEEERQRGNFPDRFSGHQFPNYSSELNVNALLLGDSALYLCASRNVNYGYTFGSGTRLTVV.

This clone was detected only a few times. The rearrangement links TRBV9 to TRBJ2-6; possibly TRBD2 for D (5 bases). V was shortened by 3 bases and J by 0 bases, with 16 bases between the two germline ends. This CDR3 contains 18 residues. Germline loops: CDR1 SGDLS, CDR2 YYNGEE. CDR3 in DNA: TGTGCCAGCAGCGCCCGGACTCTTGCAGTCTCTGGGGCCAACGTCCTGACTTTC. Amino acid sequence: CASSARTLAVSGANVLTF.

This chain's CDR3 is CASREGALRSYNSPLHF. CDR3 DNA: TGTGCCAGTCGAGAGGGGGCCCTACGCTCCTATAATTCACCCCTCCACTTT. V usage is TRBV2 and J usage is TRBJ1-6, with 7 bases identical to TRBD1. After removal of 9 bases from V and 0 bases from J, the junction contained 11 bases not matched to a gene. The germline CDR1 and CDR2 sequences are SNHLY and FYNNEI. This CDR3 spans 17 amino acids.

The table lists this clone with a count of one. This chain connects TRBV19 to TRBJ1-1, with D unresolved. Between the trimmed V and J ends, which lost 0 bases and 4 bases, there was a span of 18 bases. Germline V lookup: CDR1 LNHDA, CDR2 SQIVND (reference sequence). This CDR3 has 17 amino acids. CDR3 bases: TGTGCCAGTAGTATAGATGCCCAGCCTATTACCTCCACTGAAGCTTTCTTT. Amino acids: CASSIDAQPITSTEAFF. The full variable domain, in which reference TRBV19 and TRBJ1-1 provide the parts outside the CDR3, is DGGITQSPKYLFRKEGQNVTLSCEQNLNHDAMYWYRQDPGQGLRLIYYSQIVNDFQKGDIAEGYSVSREKKESFPLTVTSAQKNPTAFYLCASSIDAQPITSTEAFFGQGTRLTVV.

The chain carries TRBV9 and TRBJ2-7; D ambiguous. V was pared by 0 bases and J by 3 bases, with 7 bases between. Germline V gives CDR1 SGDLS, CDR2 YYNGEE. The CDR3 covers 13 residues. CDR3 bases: TGTGCCAGCAGCGTAGATATAGACTACGAGCAGTACTTC. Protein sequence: CASSVDIDYEQYF.

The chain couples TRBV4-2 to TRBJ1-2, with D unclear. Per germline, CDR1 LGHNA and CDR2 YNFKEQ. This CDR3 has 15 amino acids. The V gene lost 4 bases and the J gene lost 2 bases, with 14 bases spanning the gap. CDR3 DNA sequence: TGTGCCAGCAGCCCTGGCCAAACCCGGAACTATGGCTACACCTTC. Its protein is CASSPGQTRNYGYTF.

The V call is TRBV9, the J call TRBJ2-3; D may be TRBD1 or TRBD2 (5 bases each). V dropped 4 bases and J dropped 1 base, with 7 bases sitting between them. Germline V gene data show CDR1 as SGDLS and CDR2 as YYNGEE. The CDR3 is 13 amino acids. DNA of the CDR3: TGTGCCAGCAGCCGGGACCGCACAGATACGCAGTATTTT. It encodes CASSRDRTDTQYF.

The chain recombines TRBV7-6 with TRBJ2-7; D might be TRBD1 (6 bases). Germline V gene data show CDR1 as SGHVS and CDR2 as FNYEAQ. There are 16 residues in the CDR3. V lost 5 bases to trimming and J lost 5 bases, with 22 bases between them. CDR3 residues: CASSPLLGWGHNEQYF. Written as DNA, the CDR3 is TGTGCCAGCAGCCCGCTACTCGGTTGGGGACACAACGAGCAGTACTTC.

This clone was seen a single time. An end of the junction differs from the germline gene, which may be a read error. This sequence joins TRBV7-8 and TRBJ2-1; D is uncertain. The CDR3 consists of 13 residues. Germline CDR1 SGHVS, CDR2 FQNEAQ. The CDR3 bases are TGTGCCAGCACCTTAGGAACGCACAATGAGCAGTTCTTC. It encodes CASTLGTHNEQFF.

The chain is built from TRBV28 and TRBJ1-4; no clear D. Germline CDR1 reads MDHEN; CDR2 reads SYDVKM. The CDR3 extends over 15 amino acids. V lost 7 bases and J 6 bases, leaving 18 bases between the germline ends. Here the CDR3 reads CASTTNPQSDEKLFF. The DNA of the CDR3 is TGTGCCAGCACCACTAACCCCCAGTCAGATGAAAAACTGTTTTTT. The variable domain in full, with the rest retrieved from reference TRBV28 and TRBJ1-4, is DVKVTQSSRYLVKRTGEKVFLECVQDMDHENMFWYRQDPGLGLRLIYFSYDVKMKEKGDIPEGYSVSREKKERFSLILESASTNQTSMYLCASTTNPQSDEKLFFGSGTQLSVL.

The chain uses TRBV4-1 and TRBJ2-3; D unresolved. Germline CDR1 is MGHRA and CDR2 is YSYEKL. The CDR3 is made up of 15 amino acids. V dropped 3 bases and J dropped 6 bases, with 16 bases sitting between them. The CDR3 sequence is CASSHLFEVGDTQYF. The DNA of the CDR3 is TGCGCCAGCAGCCATCTATTTGAGGTTGGGGATACGCAGTATTTT.

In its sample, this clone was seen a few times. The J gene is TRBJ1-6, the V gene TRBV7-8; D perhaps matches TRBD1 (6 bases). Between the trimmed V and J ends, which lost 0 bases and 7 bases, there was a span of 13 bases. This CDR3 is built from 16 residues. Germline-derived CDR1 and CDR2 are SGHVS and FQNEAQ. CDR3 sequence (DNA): TGTGCCAGCAGCTTAGCGGCGGGGGCGCGGAATTCACCCCTCCACTTT. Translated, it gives CASSLAAGARNSPLHF.

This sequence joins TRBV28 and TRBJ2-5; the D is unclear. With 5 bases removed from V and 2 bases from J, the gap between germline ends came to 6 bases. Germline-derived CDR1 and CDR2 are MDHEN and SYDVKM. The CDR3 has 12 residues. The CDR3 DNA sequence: TGTGCCAGCAGTATTTTACAAGAGACCCAGTACTTC. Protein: CASSILQETQYF.

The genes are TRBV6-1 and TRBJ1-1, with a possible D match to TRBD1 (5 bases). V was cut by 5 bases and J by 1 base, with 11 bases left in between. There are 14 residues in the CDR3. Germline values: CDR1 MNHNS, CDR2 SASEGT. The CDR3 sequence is CASSSQGKNTEAFF. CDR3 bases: TGTGCCAGCAGTTCCCAGGGAAAGAACACTGAAGCTTTCTTT.

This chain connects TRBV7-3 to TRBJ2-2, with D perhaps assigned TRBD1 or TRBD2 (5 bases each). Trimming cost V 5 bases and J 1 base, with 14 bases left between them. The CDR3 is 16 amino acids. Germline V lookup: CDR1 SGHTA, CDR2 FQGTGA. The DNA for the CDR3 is TGTGCCAGCAGCCCGCATAATGGGGGGAACACCGGGGAGCTGTTTTTT. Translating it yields CASSPHNGGNTGELFF.

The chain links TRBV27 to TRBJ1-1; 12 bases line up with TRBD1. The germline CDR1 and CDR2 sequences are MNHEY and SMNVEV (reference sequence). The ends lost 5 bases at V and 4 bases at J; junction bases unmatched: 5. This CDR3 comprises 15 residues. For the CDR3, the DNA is TGTGCCAGCAGTCTGCGGGACAGGGGGCGCACTGAAGCTTTCTTT. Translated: CASSLRDRGRTEAFF.

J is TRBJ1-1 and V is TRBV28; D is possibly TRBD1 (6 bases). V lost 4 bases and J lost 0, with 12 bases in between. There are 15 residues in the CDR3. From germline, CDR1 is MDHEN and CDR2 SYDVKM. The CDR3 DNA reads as TGTGCCAGCAGTTCATCGGACAGAATGAACACTGAAGCTTTCTTT. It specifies CASSSSDRMNTEAFF.